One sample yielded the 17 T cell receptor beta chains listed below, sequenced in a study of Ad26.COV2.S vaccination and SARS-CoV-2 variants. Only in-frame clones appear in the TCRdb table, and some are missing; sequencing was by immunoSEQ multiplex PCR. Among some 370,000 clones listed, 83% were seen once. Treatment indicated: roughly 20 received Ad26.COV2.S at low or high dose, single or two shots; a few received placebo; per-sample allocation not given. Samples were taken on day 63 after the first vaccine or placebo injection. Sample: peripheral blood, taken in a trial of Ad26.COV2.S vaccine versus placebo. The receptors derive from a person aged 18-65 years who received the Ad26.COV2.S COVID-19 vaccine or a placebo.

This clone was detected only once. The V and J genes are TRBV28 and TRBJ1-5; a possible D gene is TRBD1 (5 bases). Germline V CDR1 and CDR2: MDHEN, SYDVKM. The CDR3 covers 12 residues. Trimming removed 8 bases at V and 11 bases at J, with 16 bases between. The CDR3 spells CASETGGETQHF. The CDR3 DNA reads TGTGCCAGCGAAACGGGGGGTGAGACCCAGCATTTT. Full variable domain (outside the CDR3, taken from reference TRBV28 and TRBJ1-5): DVKVTQSSRYLVKRTGEKVFLECVQDMDHENMFWYRQDPGLGLRLIYFSYDVKMKEKGDIPEGYSVSREKKERFSLILESASTNQTSMYLCASETGGETQHFGDGTRLSIL.

DNA for the CDR3: TGTGCCAGCAGCCCACCCCTCTCCTACGAGCAGTACTTC. Residues: CASSPPLSYEQYF. The chain carries TRBV5-6 and TRBJ2-7; D is uncertain. The CDR3 loop spans 13 amino acids. CDR1 and CDR2 (germline): SGHDT, YYEEEE. With 4 bases removed from V and 0 bases from J, the gap between germline ends came to 8 bases.

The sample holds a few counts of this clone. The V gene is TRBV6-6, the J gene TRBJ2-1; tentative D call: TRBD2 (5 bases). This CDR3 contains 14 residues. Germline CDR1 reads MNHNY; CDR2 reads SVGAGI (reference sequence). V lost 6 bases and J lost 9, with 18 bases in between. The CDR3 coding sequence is TGTGCCAGCAGCCAAGGACCCCTGGGGAGTGAGCAGTTCTTC. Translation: CASSQGPLGSEQFF.

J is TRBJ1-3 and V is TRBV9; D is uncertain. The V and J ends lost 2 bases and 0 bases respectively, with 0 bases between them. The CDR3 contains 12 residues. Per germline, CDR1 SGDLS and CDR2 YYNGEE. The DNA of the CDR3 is TGTGCCAGCAGCGTCTCTGGAAACACCATATATTTT. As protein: CASSVSGNTIYF.

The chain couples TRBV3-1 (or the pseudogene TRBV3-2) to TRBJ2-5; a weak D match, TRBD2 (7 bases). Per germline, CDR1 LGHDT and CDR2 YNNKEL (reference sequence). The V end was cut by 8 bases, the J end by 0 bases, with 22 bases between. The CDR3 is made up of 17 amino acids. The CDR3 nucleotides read TGTGCCAGCGGGGAGGGGGAGCCGGGAACAAACCAAGAGACCCAGTACTTC. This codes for CASGEGEPGTNQETQYF.

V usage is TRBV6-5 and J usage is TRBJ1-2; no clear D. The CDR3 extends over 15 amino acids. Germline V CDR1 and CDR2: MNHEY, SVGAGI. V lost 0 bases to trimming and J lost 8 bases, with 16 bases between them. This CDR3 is CASSYSSGRERGYTF. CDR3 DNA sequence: TGTGCCAGCAGTTACTCGAGTGGTAGGGAACGAGGCTACACCTTC.

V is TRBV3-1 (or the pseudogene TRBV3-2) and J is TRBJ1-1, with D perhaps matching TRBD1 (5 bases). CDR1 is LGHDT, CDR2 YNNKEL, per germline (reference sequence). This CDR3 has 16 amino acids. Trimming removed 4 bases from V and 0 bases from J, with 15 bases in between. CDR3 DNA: TGTGCCAGCAGCCGTCAGGGACCGGGAATGAACACTGAAGCTTTCTTT. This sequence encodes CASSRQGPGMNTEAFF.

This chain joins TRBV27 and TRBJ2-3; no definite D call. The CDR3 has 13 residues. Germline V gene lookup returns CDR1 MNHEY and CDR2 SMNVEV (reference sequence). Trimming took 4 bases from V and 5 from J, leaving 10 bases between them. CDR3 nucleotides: TGTGCCAGCAGTTCCGTTGGCCTAGATACGCAGTATTTT. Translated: CASSSVGLDTQYF.

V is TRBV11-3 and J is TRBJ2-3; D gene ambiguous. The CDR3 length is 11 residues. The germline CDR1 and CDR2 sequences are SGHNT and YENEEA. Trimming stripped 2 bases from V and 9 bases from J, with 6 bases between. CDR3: CASSLKETQYF. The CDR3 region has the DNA TGTGCCAGCAGCTTAAAAGAGACGCAGTATTTT.

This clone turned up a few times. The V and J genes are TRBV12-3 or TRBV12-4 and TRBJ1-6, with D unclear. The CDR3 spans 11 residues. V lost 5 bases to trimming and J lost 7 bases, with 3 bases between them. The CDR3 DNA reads TGTGCCAGCAGTCTCAATTCACCCCTCCACTTT. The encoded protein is CASSLNSPLHF.

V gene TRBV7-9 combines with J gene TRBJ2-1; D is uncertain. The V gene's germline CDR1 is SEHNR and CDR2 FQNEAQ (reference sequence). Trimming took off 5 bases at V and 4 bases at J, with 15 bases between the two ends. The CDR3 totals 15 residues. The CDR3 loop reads CASSPGGVRYNEQFF. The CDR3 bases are TGTGCCAGCAGCCCGGGCGGTGTGCGATACAATGAGCAGTTCTTC.

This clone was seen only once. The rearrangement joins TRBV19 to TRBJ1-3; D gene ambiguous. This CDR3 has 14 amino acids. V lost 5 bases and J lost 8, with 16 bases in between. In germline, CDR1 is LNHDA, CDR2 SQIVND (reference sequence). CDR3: CASSYVTMGDTIYF. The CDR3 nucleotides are TGTGCCAGTAGTTATGTAACAATGGGAGACACCATATATTTT.

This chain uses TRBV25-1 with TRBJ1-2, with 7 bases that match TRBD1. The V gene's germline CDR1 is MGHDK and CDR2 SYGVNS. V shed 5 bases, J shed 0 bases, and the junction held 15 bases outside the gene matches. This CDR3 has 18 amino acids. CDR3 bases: TGTGCCAGCAGTTTAGACCGACAGGGTTTTTCCGCTAACTATGGCTACACCTTC. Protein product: CASSLDRQGFSANYGYTF.

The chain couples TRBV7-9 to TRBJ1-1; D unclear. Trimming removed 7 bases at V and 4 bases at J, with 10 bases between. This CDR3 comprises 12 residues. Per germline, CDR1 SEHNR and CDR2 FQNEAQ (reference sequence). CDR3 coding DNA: TGTGCCAGCACCAACAGCCTCACTGAAGCTTTCTTT. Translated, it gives CASTNSLTEAFF.

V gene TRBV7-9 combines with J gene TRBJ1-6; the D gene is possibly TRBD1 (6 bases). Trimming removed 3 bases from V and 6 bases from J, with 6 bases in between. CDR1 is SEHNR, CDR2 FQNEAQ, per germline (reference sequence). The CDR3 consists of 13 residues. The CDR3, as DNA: TGTGCCAGCAGCTTGGACAGTAATTCACCCCTCCACTTT. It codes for CASSLDSNSPLHF.

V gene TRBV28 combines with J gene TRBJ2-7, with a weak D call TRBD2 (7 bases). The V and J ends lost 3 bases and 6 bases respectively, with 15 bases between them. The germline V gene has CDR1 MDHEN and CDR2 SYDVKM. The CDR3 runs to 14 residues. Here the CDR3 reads CASSLMAGAPEQYF. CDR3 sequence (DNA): TGTGCCAGCAGTTTGATGGCGGGGGCCCCCGAGCAGTACTTC.

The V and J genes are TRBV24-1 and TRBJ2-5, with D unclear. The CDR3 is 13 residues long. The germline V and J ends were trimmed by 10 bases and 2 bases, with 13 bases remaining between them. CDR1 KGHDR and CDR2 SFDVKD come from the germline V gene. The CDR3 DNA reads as TGTGCCACAGAAAACGTCACACAAGAGACCCAGTACTTC. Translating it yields CATENVTQETQYF.